This entry lists 8 T cell receptor beta chains sequenced from one sample in a study of blood T cell repertoires in COVID-19. Libraries were prepared by immunoSEQ multiplex PCR; TCRdb keeps only in-frame clonotypes and omits some of them. The repertoire includes 250,000 to 300,000 clones, approximately 92% of them detected once, and 0.9% to 1.2% sits in the top ten. The sequenced sample was PBMCs or T cells enriched from blood (not recorded which). These receptors all stem from a woman aged 30 to 39 who had recovered from COVID-19.

The chain joins TRBV19 to TRBJ2-7; the D gene is possibly TRBD1 (6 bases). CDR1 and CDR2 (germline): LNHDA, SQIVND (reference sequence). V was pared by 5 bases and J by 1 base, with 18 bases between. The CDR3 has 16 residues. DNA for the CDR3: TGTGCCAGTAGTGTCCTGAGGGGGAAGAATTCCTACGAGCAGTACTTC. Its translation: CASSVLRGKNSYEQYF.

The chain uses TRBV4-1 and TRBJ2-1; TRBD2 is a possible D gene (6 bases). V dropped 0 bases and J dropped 0 bases, with 12 bases sitting between them. This CDR3 is 17 amino acids long. CDR1 and CDR2 from the germline V gene are MGHRA and YSYEKL. CDR3 amino acids: CASSQDSTGASYNEQFF. CDR3 DNA sequence: TGCGCCAGCAGCCAAGACAGTACGGGAGCCTCCTACAATGAGCAGTTCTTC.

This chain connects TRBV7-3 to TRBJ2-7, with D possibly TRBD2 on 5 matching bases. Looked up from germline, CDR1 is SGHTA and CDR2 is FQGTGA. The V end lost 5 bases, the J end lost 0 bases, and 8 bases lay between the germline ends. CDR3 length: 13 amino acids. The CDR3 spells CASSRTPSYEQYF. CDR3 coding DNA: TGTGCCAGCAGCCGGACTCCCTCCTACGAGCAGTACTTC.

This chain connects TRBV27 to TRBJ2-3; tentative D call: TRBD2 (6 bases). CDR3 length equals 15 residues. The ends were cut back, 2 bases at V and 4 bases at J, with 13 bases in the middle. Germline V gives CDR1 MNHEY, CDR2 SMNVEV (reference sequence). DNA of the CDR3: TGTGCCAGCAGTTTAATGGGGGGACGGGCAGATACGCAGTATTTT. It translates to CASSLMGGRADTQYF.

J is TRBJ1-5 and V is TRBV19; possible D gene TRBD1, 6 bases. Looked up from germline, CDR1 is LNHDA and CDR2 is SQIVND (reference sequence). This CDR3 spans 15 amino acids. Trimming took 10 bases from V and 0 from J, leaving 16 bases between them. The CDR3 sequence: CATSGGQNSNQPQHF. DNA for the CDR3: TGTGCCACTTCTGGGGGCCAAAATAGCAATCAGCCCCAGCATTTT.

This clone was counted once. V is TRBV5-4 and J is TRBJ2-1; TRBD2 is a possible D gene (9 bases). Between the trimmed V and J ends, which lost 4 bases and 7 bases, there was a span of 18 bases. CDR1 SGHNT and CDR2 YYREEE come from the germline V gene (reference sequence). This CDR3 comprises 15 residues. CDR3 in amino acids: CASSPGGGRGNEQFF. The CDR3 DNA follows: TGTGCCAGCAGCCCAGGGGGCGGGAGGGGGAATGAGCAGTTCTTC.

The V call is TRBV7-9, the J call TRBJ2-1; D is perhaps TRBD1 (6 bases). Germline V lookup: CDR1 SEHNR, CDR2 FQNEAQ (reference sequence). The CDR3 contains 17 residues. Trimming removed 5 bases from V and 7 bases from J, with 24 bases in between. This CDR3 reads CASSPGARRRRRNEQFF. The CDR3 nucleotides read TGTGCCAGCAGCCCAGGGGCACGGCGGAGGAGAAGAAATGAGCAGTTCTTC.

This clone was recorded only once. The CDR3 sequence: CATSRSSYEQYF. The CDR3 region has the DNA TGCGCCACCTCTCGGAGCTCCTACGAGCAGTACTTC. This rearrangement joins TRBV10-1 to TRBJ2-7; the D is unclear. The germline V gene encodes CDR1 WNHNN and CDR2 SYGVQD (reference sequence). Trimming cost V 10 bases and J 0 bases, with 10 bases left between them. The length of the CDR3 is 12 residues.